This T cell receptor (beta chain) is drawn from a study of tumor-infiltrating lymphocytes in primary liver carcinoma. Overall study: Productive TCRbeta reads per sample were roughly 3.5 to 7.13 million, not differing by tissue.

Starting material for RNA and DNA co-extraction consisted of about 20-30 mg of unsorted bulk tissue. Points on this clonotype: Its antigen is still unknown. Given a much more abundant clone one base away, this may be a read error.

Findings of the study overall: Paired tumor-adjacent and tumor-blood samples overlapped less than tumor region pairs did.

With a constant-region primer, TCR beta cDNA was made from 400 to 550 ng of total RNA. Each TCR beta library was derived from three nested multiplex PCR rounds that employed slightly modified ARM-PCR. The study ran its first two PCR rounds for roughly 9 cycles each, using TRBV1-TRBV30 forward primers and a C-beta reverse primer. Via MiXCR, TCRdb re-called the multiplex PCR reads, giving one row per CDR3 protein. The sample has 80,000 to 100,000 distinct CDR3 sequences; less than 70% are singletons. Trimming took 3 bases from V and 3 from J, leaving 15 bases between them. CDR1 and CDR2 (germline): MNHNS, SASEGT. The CDR3 length is 15 residues.

The sample consisted of tumor-adjacent normal liver tissue. This receptor was identified in a man in his forties with primary liver carcinoma and hepatitis B virus infection. The rearrangement links TRBV6-1 to TRBJ2-7; D is unresolved. For the CDR3, the DNA is TGTGCCAGCAGTGAGTTTCGCATACATAGCTACGAGCAGTACTTC. It encodes CASSEFRIHSYEQYF.